The clone carrying this TCR beta chain has only a few counts. Its antigen is unidentified. A read error is possible here, since a much larger clone lies one base away. From RNA transcripts, TCR beta CDR3 regions were amplified. First-round RT-PCR of the TCR CDR3 relied on the HTBI primer set. MiXCR was run by TCRdb on the multiplex PCR reads, yielding one entry per CDR3 protein. The repertoire holds about 160,000 distinct CDR3 sequences, with about 9% as singletons. The data derive from a study of T cells in Graves' hyperthyroidism and ophthalmopathy. Overall study context: Once the initial diagnosis was made, peripheral blood was obtained before any treatment. Study conclusions and caveats: The model identified upcoming ophthalmopathy a median approximately six months ahead of onset. Most thyroid clonotypes with frequency above 0.001 were detected in blood.

The study excluded patients with uncontrolled infection, other autoimmune disease, pregnancy or lactation. The CDR3 is 13 amino acids. Trimming removed 4 bases from V and 9 bases from J, with 13 bases in between. CDR1 is MNHNS, CDR2 SASEGT, per germline. The receptor was derived from a young woman with Graves' hyperthyroidism that later progressed to Graves' ophthalmopathy. Sequencing was carried out using blood. The J gene is TRBJ1-5, the V gene TRBV6-1; D not certain. The CDR3 is CASSGRDNGPQHF. CDR3 in DNA: TGTGCCAGCAGTGGAAGGGATAATGGGCCCCAGCATTTT.